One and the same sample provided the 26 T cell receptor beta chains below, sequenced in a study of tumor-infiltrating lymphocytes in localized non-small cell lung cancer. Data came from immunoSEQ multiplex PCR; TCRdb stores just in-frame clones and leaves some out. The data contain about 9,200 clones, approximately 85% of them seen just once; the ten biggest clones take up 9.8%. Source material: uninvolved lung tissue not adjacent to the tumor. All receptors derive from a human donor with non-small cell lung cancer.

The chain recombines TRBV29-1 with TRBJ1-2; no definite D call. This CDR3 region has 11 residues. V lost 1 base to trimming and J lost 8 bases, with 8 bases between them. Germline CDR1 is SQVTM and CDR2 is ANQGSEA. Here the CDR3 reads CSVEGWFGYTF. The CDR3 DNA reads TGCAGCGTTGAAGGGTGGTTCGGCTACACCTTC.

CDR3 DNA sequence: TGTGCCAGCAGTTACTCGGCCGGGGAGCTGTTTTTT. Its translation is CASSYSAGELFF. The rearrangement joins TRBV6-6 to TRBJ2-2; unclear D gene. V lost 0 bases and J lost 6, with 2 bases in between. The CDR3 loop spans 12 amino acids. CDR1 and CDR2 from the germline V gene are MNHNY and SVGAGI (reference sequence).

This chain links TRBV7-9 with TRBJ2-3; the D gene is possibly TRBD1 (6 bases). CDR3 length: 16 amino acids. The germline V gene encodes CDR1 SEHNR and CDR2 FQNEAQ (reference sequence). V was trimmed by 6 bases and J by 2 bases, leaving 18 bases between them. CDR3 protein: CASSRIGTGFTDTQYF. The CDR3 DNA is TGTGCCAGCAGTCGAATAGGTACAGGGTTCACAGATACGCAGTATTTT.

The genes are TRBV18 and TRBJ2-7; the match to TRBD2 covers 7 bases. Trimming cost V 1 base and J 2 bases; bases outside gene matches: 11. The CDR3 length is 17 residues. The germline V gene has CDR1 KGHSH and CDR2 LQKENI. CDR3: CASSPRLAAPPTYEQYF. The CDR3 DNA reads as TGTGCCAGCTCACCACGGCTAGCGGCCCCTCCGACCTACGAGCAGTACTTC. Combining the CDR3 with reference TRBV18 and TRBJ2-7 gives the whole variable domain NAGVMQNPRHLVRRRGQEARLRCSPMKGHSHVYWYRQLPEEGLKFMVYLQKENIIDESGMPKERFSAEFPKEGPSILRIQQVVRGDSAAYFCASSPRLAAPPTYEQYFGPGTRLTVT.

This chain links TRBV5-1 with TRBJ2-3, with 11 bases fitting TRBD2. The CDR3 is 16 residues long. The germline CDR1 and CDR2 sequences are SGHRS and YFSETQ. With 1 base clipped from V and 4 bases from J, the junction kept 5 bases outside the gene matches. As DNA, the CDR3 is TGCGCCAGCAGCTTGTTTACTAGCGGGAGCGCAGATACGCAGTATTTT. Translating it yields CASSLFTSGSADTQYF.

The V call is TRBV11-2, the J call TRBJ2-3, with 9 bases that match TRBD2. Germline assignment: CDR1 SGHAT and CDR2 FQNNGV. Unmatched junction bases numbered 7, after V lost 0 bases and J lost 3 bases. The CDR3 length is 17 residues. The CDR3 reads CASSLDGGGRGTDTQYF. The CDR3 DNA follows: TGTGCCAGCAGCTTAGATGGGGGCGGGAGGGGTACAGATACGCAGTATTTT.

The CDR3 region has the DNA TGTGCCAGCAGCGTTGGAGGGGGGGGTATCAATCAGCCCCAGCATTTT. Protein: CASSVGGGGINQPQHF. The chain joins TRBV9 to TRBJ1-5; the D gene is possibly TRBD1 (6 bases). Looked up from germline, CDR1 is SGDLS and CDR2 is YYNGEE. The CDR3 contains 16 residues. The V end was cut by 2 bases, the J end by 3 bases, with 15 bases between. Filled out from reference TRBV9 and TRBJ1-5, the complete variable domain reads DSGVTQTPKHLITATGQRVTLRCSPRSGDLSVYWYQQSLDQGLQFLIQYYNGEERAKGNILERFSAQQFPDLHSELNLSSLELGDSALYFCASSVGGGGINQPQHFGDGTRLSIL.

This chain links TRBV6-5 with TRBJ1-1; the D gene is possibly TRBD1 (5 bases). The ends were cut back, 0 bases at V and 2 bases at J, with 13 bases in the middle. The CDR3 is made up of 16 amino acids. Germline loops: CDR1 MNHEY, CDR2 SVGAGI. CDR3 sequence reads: CASSYSWGQDNTEAFF. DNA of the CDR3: TGTGCCAGCAGTTACTCATGGGGCCAAGATAACACTGAAGCTTTCTTT.

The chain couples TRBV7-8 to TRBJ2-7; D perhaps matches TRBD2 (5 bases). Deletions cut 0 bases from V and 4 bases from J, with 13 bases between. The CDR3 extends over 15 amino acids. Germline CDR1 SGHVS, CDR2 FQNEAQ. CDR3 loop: CASSLAAGVGYEQYF. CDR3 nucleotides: TGTGCCAGCAGCTTAGCGGCCGGGGTAGGGTACGAGCAGTACTTC.

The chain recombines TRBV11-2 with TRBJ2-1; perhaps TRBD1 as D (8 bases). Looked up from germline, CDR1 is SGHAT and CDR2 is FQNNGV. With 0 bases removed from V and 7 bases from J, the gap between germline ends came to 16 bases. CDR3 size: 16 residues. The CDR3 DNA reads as TGTGCCAGCAGCTTAGACCCTGGACAGGGAGGGAATGAGCAGTTCTTC. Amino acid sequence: CASSLDPGQGGNEQFF.

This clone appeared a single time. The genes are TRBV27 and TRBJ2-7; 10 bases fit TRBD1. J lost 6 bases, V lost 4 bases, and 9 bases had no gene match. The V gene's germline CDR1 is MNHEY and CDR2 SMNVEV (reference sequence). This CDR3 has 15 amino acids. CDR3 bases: TGTGCCAGCAGTTCCCCGGGACAGGGGTTTAGCGAGCAGTACTTC. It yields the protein CASSSPGQGFSEQYF.

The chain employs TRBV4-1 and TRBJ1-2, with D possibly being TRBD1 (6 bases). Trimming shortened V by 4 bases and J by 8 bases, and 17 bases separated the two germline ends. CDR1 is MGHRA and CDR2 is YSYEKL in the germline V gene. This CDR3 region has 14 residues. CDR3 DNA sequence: TGCGCCAGCAGCCCCCTTTGGACAGTAAACGGCTACACCTTC. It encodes CASSPLWTVNGYTF.

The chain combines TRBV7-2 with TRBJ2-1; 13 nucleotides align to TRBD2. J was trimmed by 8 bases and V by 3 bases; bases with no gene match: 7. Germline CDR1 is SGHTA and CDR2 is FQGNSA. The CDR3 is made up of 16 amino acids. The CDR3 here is CASSFGLAGALYEQFF. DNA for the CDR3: TGTGCCAGCAGCTTCGGACTAGCGGGAGCTTTATATGAGCAGTTCTTC. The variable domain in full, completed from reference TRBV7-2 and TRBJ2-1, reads GAGVSQSPSNKVTEKGKDVELRCDPISGHTALYWYRQSLGQGLEFLIYFQGNSAPDKSGLPSDRFSAERTGGSVSTLTIQRTQQEDSAVYLCASSFGLAGALYEQFFGPGTRLTVL.

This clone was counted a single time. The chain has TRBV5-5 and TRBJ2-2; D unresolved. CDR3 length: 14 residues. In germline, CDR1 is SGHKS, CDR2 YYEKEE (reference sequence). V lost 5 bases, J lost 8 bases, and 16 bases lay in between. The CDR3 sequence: CASRWKSSQGELFF. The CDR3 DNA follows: TGTGCCAGCAGATGGAAGAGTTCGCAGGGGGAGCTGTTTTTT.

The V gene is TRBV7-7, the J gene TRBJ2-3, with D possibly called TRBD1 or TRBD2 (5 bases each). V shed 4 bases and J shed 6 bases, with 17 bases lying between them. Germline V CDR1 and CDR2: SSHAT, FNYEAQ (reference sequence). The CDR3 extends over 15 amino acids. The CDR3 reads CASSSSGTPGDTQYF. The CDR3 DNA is TGTGCCAGCAGCTCTTCCGGGACCCCTGGGGATACGCAGTATTTT.

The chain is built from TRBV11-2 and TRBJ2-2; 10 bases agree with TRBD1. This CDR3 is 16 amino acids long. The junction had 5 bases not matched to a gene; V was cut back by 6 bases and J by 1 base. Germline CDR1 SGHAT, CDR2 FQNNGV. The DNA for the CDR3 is TGTGCCAGCAGAAGTGGACAGGGGGAGAACACCGGGGAGCTGTTTTTT. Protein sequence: CASRSGQGENTGELFF. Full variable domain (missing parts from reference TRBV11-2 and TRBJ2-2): EAGVAQSPRYKIIEKRQSVAFWCNPISGHATLYWYQQILGQGPKLLIQFQNNGVVDDSQLPKDRFSAERLKGVDSTLKIQPAKLEDSAVYLCASRSGQGENTGELFFGEGSRLTVL.

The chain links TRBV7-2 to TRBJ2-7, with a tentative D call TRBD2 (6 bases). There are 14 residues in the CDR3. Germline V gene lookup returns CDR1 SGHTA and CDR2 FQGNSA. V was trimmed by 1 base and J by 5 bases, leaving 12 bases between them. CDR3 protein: CASSLVSGRDEQYF. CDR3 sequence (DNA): TGTGCCAGCAGCTTAGTTTCCGGGAGAGACGAGCAGTACTTC.

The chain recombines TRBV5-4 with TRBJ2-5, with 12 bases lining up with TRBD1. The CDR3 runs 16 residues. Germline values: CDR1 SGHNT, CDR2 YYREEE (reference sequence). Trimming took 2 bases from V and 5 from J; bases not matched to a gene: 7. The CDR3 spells CASSFGTGGSGETQYF. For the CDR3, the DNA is TGTGCCAGCAGCTTTGGGACAGGGGGCTCAGGGGAGACCCAGTACTTC.

CDR3 sequence (DNA): TGCGCCAGCAGCCAAGACCCTAGTAGGGTCTACAATGAGCAGTTCTTC. Protein sequence: CASSQDPSRVYNEQFF. V usage is TRBV4-1 and J usage is TRBJ2-1; D ambiguous. Trimming shortened V by 0 bases and J by 3 bases, and 12 bases separated the two germline ends. The germline V gene has CDR1 MGHRA and CDR2 YSYEKL. The CDR3 runs 16 residues.

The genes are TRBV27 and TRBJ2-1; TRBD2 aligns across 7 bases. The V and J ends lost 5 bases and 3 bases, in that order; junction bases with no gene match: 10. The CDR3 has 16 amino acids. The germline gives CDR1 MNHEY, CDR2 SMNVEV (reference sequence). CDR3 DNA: TGTGCCAGCAGTCCACTTGTATCGGGAGGCTACAATGAGCAGTTCTTC. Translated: CASSPLVSGGYNEQFF.

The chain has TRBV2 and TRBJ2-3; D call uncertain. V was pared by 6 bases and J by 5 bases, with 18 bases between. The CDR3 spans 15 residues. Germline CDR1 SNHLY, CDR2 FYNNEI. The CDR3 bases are TGTGCCAGCAGCGCTTCGGATGTGCCCCGAGATACGCAGTATTTT. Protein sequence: CASSASDVPRDTQYF.

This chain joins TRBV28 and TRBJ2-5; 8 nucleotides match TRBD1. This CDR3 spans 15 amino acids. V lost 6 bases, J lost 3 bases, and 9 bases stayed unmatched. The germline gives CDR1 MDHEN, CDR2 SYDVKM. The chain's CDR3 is CASSSPRQGKETQYF. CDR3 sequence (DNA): TGTGCCAGCAGCTCCCCTCGACAGGGGAAAGAGACCCAGTACTTC.

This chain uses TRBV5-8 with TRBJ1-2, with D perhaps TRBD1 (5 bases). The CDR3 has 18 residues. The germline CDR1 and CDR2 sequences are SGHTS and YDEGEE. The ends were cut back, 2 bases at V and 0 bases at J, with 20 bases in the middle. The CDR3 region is CASSFTLSFGGANYGYTF. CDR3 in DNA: TGTGCCAGCAGCTTCACTCTCTCATTTGGGGGGGCTAACTATGGCTACACCTTC.

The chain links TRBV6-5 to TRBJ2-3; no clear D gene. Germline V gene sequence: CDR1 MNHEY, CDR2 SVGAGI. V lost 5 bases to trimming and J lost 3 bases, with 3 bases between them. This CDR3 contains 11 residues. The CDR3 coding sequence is TGTGCCAGCAGTAGGACAGATACGCAGTATTTT. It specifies CASSRTDTQYF.

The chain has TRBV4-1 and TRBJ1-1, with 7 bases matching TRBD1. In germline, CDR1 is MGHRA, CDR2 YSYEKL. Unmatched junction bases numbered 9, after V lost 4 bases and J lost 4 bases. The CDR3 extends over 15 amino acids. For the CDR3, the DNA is TGCGCCAGCAGCCTACGACAGGGTGCGGGCACTGAAGCTTTCTTT. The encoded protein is CASSLRQGAGTEAFF.

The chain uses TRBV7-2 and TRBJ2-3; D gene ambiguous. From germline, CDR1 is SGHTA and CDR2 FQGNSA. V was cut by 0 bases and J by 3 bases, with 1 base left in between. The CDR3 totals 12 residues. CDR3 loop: CASSLATDTQYF. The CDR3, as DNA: TGTGCCAGCAGCTTAGCGACAGATACGCAGTATTTT.